The 27 T cell receptor beta chains in this list originate from one sample, sequenced in a study of blood T cells in healthy people across ages. A second PCR of about 7 to 11 cycles used a sample-barcoded 5' primer and a J-beta primer mix. TCRdb passed the 5' RACE reads through MiXCR, listing each CDR3 protein once. The sample has hundreds of thousands of distinct CDR3 sequences; under 30% are singletons. Material: blood. The receptors derive from an elderly woman in good health.

The V call is TRBV10-3, the J call TRBJ2-7; 7 bases map to TRBD2. There are 14 residues in the CDR3. The V and J ends lost 4 bases and 6 bases, in that order; junction bases with no gene match: 9. Germline V gene lookup returns CDR1 ENHRY and CDR2 SYGVKD. The CDR3 reads CAISGGEGRAEQYF. CDR3 coding DNA: TGTGCCATCAGTGGGGGGGAGGGTCGGGCCGAGCAGTACTTC.

The CDR3 DNA reads as TGCAGTGCTAGAGATGCGGGGACCAATTCACCCCTCCACTTT. Translated, it gives CSARDAGTNSPLHF. The chain has TRBV20-1 and TRBJ1-6; weak D call: TRBD1 (5 bases). Germline CDR1 is DFQATT and CDR2 is SNEGSKA (reference sequence). The CDR3 loop spans 14 amino acids. V lost 0 bases, J lost 7 bases, and 10 bases lay in between.

This clonotype was counted a few times. CDR3 in amino acids: CSATSLLNTEAFF. CDR3 DNA sequence: TGCAGTGCTACCAGTCTCTTGAACACTGAAGCTTTCTTT. V is TRBV20-1 and J is TRBJ1-1; D is uncertain. The V gene lost 4 bases and the J gene lost 0 bases, with 9 bases spanning the gap. CDR1 DFQATT and CDR2 SNEGSKA come from the germline V gene (reference sequence). This CDR3 is built from 13 residues.

Remarks on this clonotype: A much larger clonotype is one base distant, so this may be a read error. J is TRBJ2-1 and V is TRBV20-1, with D possibly TRBD1 on 6 matching bases. In germline, CDR1 is DFQATT, CDR2 SNEGSKA (reference sequence). V lost 0 bases and J 2 bases, leaving 11 bases between the germline ends. This CDR3 comprises 15 residues. This CDR3 is CSAREGASPYNEQFF. In DNA, the CDR3 is TGCAGTGCTAGAGAGGGGGCGAGCCCCTACAATGAGCAGTTCTTC.

Regarding this clonotype: A much larger clone sits a single nucleotide away, making a read error possible. The chain couples TRBV6-1 to TRBJ2-3; TRBD2 agrees at 11 bases. Germline-derived CDR1 and CDR2 are MNHNS and SASEGT. The length of the CDR3 is 18 residues. This CDR3 is CASKAGASGGRRTDPQYF. The CDR3 DNA is TGTGCCAGCAAGGCGGGGGCTAGCGGGGGGCGGAGGACAGATCCGCAGTATTTT.

This clonotype was detected ten times or more. J is TRBJ2-4 and V is TRBV20-1, with D perhaps matching TRBD1 (5 bases). Germline V gene sequence: CDR1 DFQATT, CDR2 SNEGSKA (reference sequence). V was cut by 1 base and J by 8 bases, with 12 bases left in between. This CDR3 is 13 amino acids long. DNA of the CDR3: TGCAGTGCTAGAGTAGTAGGGGCTGACATTCAGTACTTC. Protein sequence: CSARVVGADIQYF.

This clonotype was seen a single time. A much bigger clone sits one base away, suggesting this may be a read error. The chain is built from TRBV15 and TRBJ1-5; D gene ambiguous. This CDR3 region has 15 residues. CDR1 LNHNV and CDR2 YYDKDF come from the germline V gene (reference sequence). CDR3 in DNA: TGTGCCACCAGCAGAGACCGTAGAAGCAATCAGACCCAGCATTTT. Translated: CATSRDRRSNQTQHF.

At least ten counts were recorded for this clonotype. The rearrangement joins TRBV2 to TRBJ1-5; D gene ambiguous. The CDR3 is made up of 14 amino acids. Germline assignment: CDR1 SNHLY and CDR2 FYNNEI. Trimming shortened V by 6 bases and J by 5 bases, and 14 bases separated the two germline ends. CDR3 DNA: TGTGCCAGCAGCGTGAGACGGGTAGATCAGCCCCAGCATTTT. It codes for CASSVRRVDQPQHF.

Note on this clonotype: The conserved closing phenylalanine or tryptophan is absent in this CDR3, likely reflecting a read error. The DNA is omitted, as the CDR3 cannot be located on it reliably, and the CDR3 follows TCRdb's listing. The chain is built from TRBV20-1 and TRBJ2-5; TRBD1 is the table's D call, not checked against the DNA. The CDR3 extends over 9 residues, inclusive of both ends. Per germline, CDR1 DFQATT and CDR2 SNEGSKA (reference sequence). CDR3 protein: CSARDRGSL.

There are many counts of this clonotype. The chain combines TRBV7-8 with TRBJ2-3; 8 nucleotides match TRBD1. Trimming removed 6 bases from V and 3 bases from J; junction bases left unmatched: 11. Germline values: CDR1 SGHVS, CDR2 FQNEAQ. This CDR3 region has 16 residues. As DNA, the CDR3 is TGTGCCAGCAGTTCTTCAGGGGGCGAATGGACAGATACGCAGTATTTT. Amino acid sequence: CASSSSGGEWTDTQYF.

Remarks on this clonotype: Since a much larger clone is just one base distant, this may be a read error. V and J are TRBV7-6 and TRBJ1-5; D is unresolved. Germline V lookup: CDR1 SGHVS, CDR2 FNYEAQ. CDR3 length equals 13 residues. This CDR3 is CASSLRVNRPQHF. CDR3 nucleotide sequence: TGTGCCAGCAGCTTAAGAGTTAATCGGCCCCAGCATTTT.

This clonotype was seen repeatedly, ten times or more. The rearrangement uses TRBV15 and TRBJ1-5; 8 positions agree with TRBD1. Germline V CDR1 and CDR2: LNHNV, YYDKDF (reference sequence). The CDR3 is 14 residues long. V dropped 2 bases and J dropped 10; count of bases not matched to a gene: 7. The CDR3 DNA is TGTGCCACCAGCAGACCGGGGACAGGCAATCCCCAGCATTTT. Translated: CATSRPGTGNPQHF.

This clonotype was picked up a small number of times. V gene TRBV12-3 or TRBV12-4 combines with J gene TRBJ1-1; TRBD1 aligns across 7 bases. The V gene end was trimmed by 3 bases and the J gene end by 1 base; junction bases not matched to a gene: 5. This CDR3 is 15 amino acids long. CDR3 bases: TGTGCCAGCAGTTTTGACAGGGCGCCGAACACTGAAGCTTTCTTT. Encoded protein: CASSFDRAPNTEAFF.

The V call is TRBV5-1, the J call TRBJ1-1; 9 nucleotides line up with TRBD1. V was pared by 5 bases and J by 3 bases, with 11 bases of the junction left unmatched. The germline gives CDR1 SGHRS, CDR2 YFSETQ. The CDR3 consists of 16 residues. In DNA, the CDR3 is TGCGCCAGCAGTTCGGGGGACAGGGAGGGGGACACTGAAGCTTTCTTT. Protein sequence: CASSSGDREGDTEAFF.

This clonotype occurred a few times. The rearrangement joins TRBV28 to TRBJ1-5, with 7 bases fitting TRBD1. Looked up from germline, CDR1 is MDHEN and CDR2 is SYDVKM. This CDR3 has 23 residues. V shed 6 bases, J shed 4 bases, and the junction held 33 bases outside the gene matches. The CDR3 loop reads CASRVFTHRKQGLGLRRNQPQHF. CDR3 DNA: TGTGCCAGCAGAGTTTTTACCCACAGAAAACAGGGGTTAGGCCTTCGACGGAATCAGCCCCAGCATTTT.

This clonotype has more than one count but fewer than ten. V gene TRBV20-1 combines with J gene TRBJ1-6; no reliable D call. CDR3 length: 14 residues. CDR1 is DFQATT and CDR2 is SNEGSKA in the germline V gene (reference sequence). The V gene lost 5 bases and the J gene lost 8 bases, with 16 bases spanning the gap. In DNA form, the CDR3 reads TGCAGTGCTGGCTACGGGAGTAGGGATTCACCCCTCCACTTT. Translated: CSAGYGSRDSPLHF.

V usage is TRBV25-1 and J usage is TRBJ2-7, with a tentative D call TRBD2 (5 bases). V was clipped by 8 bases and J by 2 bases, with 7 bases between them. This CDR3 has 11 amino acids. CDR1 and CDR2 (germline): MGHDK, SYGVNS. CDR3 nucleotide sequence: TGTGCCAGCGGAGGAACCTACGAGCAGTACTTC. It codes for CASGGTYEQYF.

This rearrangement joins TRBV29-1 to TRBJ2-7; TRBD1 agrees at 8 bases. Germline-derived CDR1 and CDR2 are SQVTM and ANQGSEA. This CDR3 is 12 amino acids long. V shed 5 bases, J shed 5 bases, and the junction held 5 bases outside the gene matches. CDR3 loop: CSVRTGSNEQYF. For the CDR3, the DNA is TGCAGCGTTAGGACAGGGAGCAACGAGCAGTACTTC.

This clonotype came up many times. The rearrangement uses TRBV2 and TRBJ2-3; 7 bases are shared with TRBD1. CDR3 length equals 16 residues. In germline, CDR1 is SNHLY, CDR2 FYNNEI. V shed 6 bases, J shed 0 bases, and the junction held 9 bases outside the gene matches. CDR3 sequence (DNA): TGTGCCAGCAGGCGGCCCGGGACAGCGAGCACAGATACGCAGTATTTT. Its translation: CASRRPGTASTDTQYF. Supplemented by reference TRBV2 and TRBJ2-3, the full variable domain reads EPEVTQTPSHQVTQMGQEVILRCVPISNHLYFYWYRQILGQKVEFLVSFYNNEISEKSEIFDDQFSVERPDGSNFTLKIRSTKLEDSAMYFCASRRPGTASTDTQYFGPGTRLTVL.

The genes are TRBV10-3 and TRBJ2-5, with TRBD1 matching 9 bases. V lost 4 bases and J lost 7; bases outside the gene matches: 7. The CDR3 has 14 amino acids. The germline gives CDR1 ENHRY, CDR2 SYGVKD. CDR3 in amino acids: CAISVGQGEATQYF. The CDR3 DNA follows: TGTGCCATCAGTGTGGGACAGGGTGAGGCGACCCAGTACTTC.

This clonotype has more than one count but fewer than ten. This rearrangement joins TRBV7-2 to TRBJ1-2; D possibly corresponds to TRBD1 (6 bases). The CDR3 runs to 15 residues. CDR1 is SGHTA, CDR2 FQGNSA, per germline. V lost 5 bases to trimming and J lost 0 bases, with 13 bases between them. The CDR3 loop reads CASSTKGGSNYGYTF. The CDR3, as DNA: TGTGCCAGCAGCACTAAGGGGGGTTCTAACTATGGCTACACCTTC.

About this clonotype: This may come from a read error, since a much larger clone is one base off. The CDR3 DNA is TGTGCCAGCAGCTTAGCAGGGGGCGGTTCCGAGCAGTACTTC. Amino acid sequence: CASSLAGGGSEQYF. The chain has TRBV7-9 and TRBJ2-7, with TRBD1 matching over 7 bases. The germline V gene encodes CDR1 SEHNR and CDR2 FQNEAQ (reference sequence). The CDR3 totals 14 residues. V lost 0 bases to trimming and J lost 6 bases; unmatched junction nucleotides: 5.

Concerning this clonotype itself: A much more abundant neighbour one base away suggests this may be a read error. V usage is TRBV12-3 or TRBV12-4 and J usage is TRBJ1-1; possible D gene TRBD1, 5 bases. The CDR3 sequence is 13 residues long. The CDR3 spells CAGSSAGGPEAFF. As DNA, the CDR3 is TGTGCCGGCAGTTCGGCCGGGGGTCCTGAAGCTTTCTTT.

The chain combines TRBV9 with TRBJ2-2; the match to TRBD2 covers 13 bases. The CDR3 is 18 residues long. V was pared by 3 bases and J by 5 bases, with 10 bases of the junction left unmatched. Germline values: CDR1 SGDLS, CDR2 YYNGEE. In DNA, the CDR3 is TGTGCCAGCAGCGGCGGACTAGCGGGGGCCCTAGGGACCGGGGAGCTGTTTTTT. This encodes CASSGGLAGALGTGELFF.

This clonotype has more than one count but fewer than ten. The rearrangement links TRBV5-1 to TRBJ2-5; 8 bases align to TRBD2. Trimming at V came to 4 bases and at J to 2 bases, leaving 7 bases not matched to a gene. Germline assignment: CDR1 SGHRS and CDR2 YFSETQ. This CDR3 has 15 amino acids. CDR3 nucleotide sequence: TGCGCCAGCAGCCAATCCGGGACTAGACAAGAGACCCAGTACTTC. Translating gives CASSQSGTRQETQYF.

This clonotype was counted at least ten times. This chain joins TRBV7-2 and TRBJ1-2; D unresolved. The V end was cut by 1 base, the J end by 7 bases, with 13 bases between. Germline CDR1 and CDR2: SGHTA and FQGNSA. This CDR3 has 14 residues. The CDR3 sequence is CASSLEWALRGYTF. CDR3 DNA sequence: TGTGCCAGCAGCTTAGAATGGGCACTTCGTGGCTACACCTTC.

This chain uses TRBV29-1 with TRBJ2-3; D not certain. The length of the CDR3 is 14 residues. Germline CDR1 reads SQVTM; CDR2 reads ANQGSEA. The germline V and J ends were trimmed by 4 bases and 6 bases, with 17 bases remaining between them. The CDR3 region has the DNA TGCAGCGTTGCGTTTGCCTGGGTAGGCGATACGCAGTATTTT. Translation gives CSVAFAWVGDTQYF.